This is a list of T cell receptor beta chains from one sample in a study of blood T cells in healthy people across ages. One entry per CDR3 protein results from TCRdb running MiXCR on the 5' RACE reads. Here the sample spans some 760,000 distinct CDR3 sequences, 20% to 25% being singletons. This sample also belongs to another study, concerning T cells of mothers and their children.

The sequenced sample was blood. The receptor set was obtained from a boy between 10 and 17 years old in good health. CDR3s include the opening cysteine and the closing phenylalanine or tryptophan. The order of the fields is J gene, D gene, V gene, clone size, CDR3 DNA, CDR3 protein. A D gene is named only where the DNA matches it firmly. Rows give clone size only sometimes, using once, few, many, or a class for an expanded clone.

TRBJ1-2 | . | TRBV24-1 | few | TGTGCCACCAGTGAGGCGGGGGACGGAAGACACACCTTC | CATSEAGDGRHTF
TRBJ1-2 | . | TRBV28 | many | TGTGCCAGCAGCCCAGGGAGGTACGGCTACACCTTC | CASSPGRYGYTF
TRBJ1-2 | . | TRBV28 | . | TGTGCCAGCCATCAAAGGGTCCCTAACTATGGCTACACCTTC | CASHQRVPNYGYTF
TRBJ1-2 | . | TRBV15 | . | TGTGCCACCAGCAGGCGGGGATTGTTTGGCTACACCTTC | CATSRRGLFGYTF
TRBJ2-7 | . | TRBV6-6 | few | TGTGCCAGCAGTCTCAGGGATTACGAGCAGTACTTC | CASSLRDYEQYF
TRBJ2-5 | TRBD2 | TRBV3-1 | . | TGTGCCAGCAGCCTGGGACTAGCGGGGGTATCGGCCCAGTACTTC | CASSLGLAGVSAQYF
TRBJ1-4 | . | TRBV6-5 | . | TGTGCCAGCACCTACCTACTTGGGGATGAAAAACTGTTTTTT | CASTYLLGDEKLFF
TRBJ2-7 | TRBD1 | TRBV7-9 | . | TGTGCCAGCATGGATGGCAGGGGGCAAACCGAGCAGTACTTC | CASMDGRGQTEQYF
TRBJ1-4 | . | TRBV7-9 | . | TGTGCCAGCAGCGACCCAGGGAATGAAAAACTGTTTTTT | CASSDPGNEKLFF
TRBJ2-3 | TRBD2 | TRBV5-1 | many | TGTGCCAGCAGTCTACTAGCGGGGGACACAGATACGCAGTATTTT | CASSLLAGDTDTQYF
TRBJ1-1 | . | TRBV6-6 | once | TGTGCCAGCAGTTACCCGCAGTCTACCGCCAATGAAGCTTTCTTT | CASSYPQSTANEAFF
TRBJ2-1 | . | TRBV6-1 | few | TGTGCCAGCAGGCCTCTGAGATTTAGCTCCTACAATGAGCAGTTCTTC | CASRPLRFSSYNEQFF
TRBJ1-2 | . | TRBV27 | few | TGTGCCAGCAGTTCTACACCCATGCAGGGCCAGCACTATGGCTACACCTTC | CASSSTPMQGQHYGYTF
TRBJ2-3 | TRBD2 | TRBV20-1 | . | TGCAGTGCTCTTAGTAGCGGGGGTGGCACAGATACGCAGTATTTT | CSALSSGGGTDTQYF
TRBJ1-2 | TRBD1 | TRBV12-3/TRBV12-4 | . | TGTGCCAGCAGCCCAGGGACAGGGGGTGATAACTATGGCTACACCTTC | CASSPGTGGDNYGYTF
TRBJ2-7 | . | TRBV5-1 | . | TGCGCCAGCAGCTTGACGGGGGCGATGGGCGAGCAGTACTTC | CASSLTGAMGEQYF
TRBJ2-3 | . | TRBV7-9 | . | TGTGCCAGCAGCCCGGAGTTGGACGGAAGGGGCACAGATACGCAGTATTTT | CASSPELDGRGTDTQYF
TRBJ2-6 | . | TRBV11-2 | few | TGTGCCAGCAGCCTAGGCCCCCCGGGAACCGGGGCCAACGTCCTGACTTTC | CASSLGPPGTGANVLTF
TRBJ2-7 | . | TRBV6-6 | few | TGTGCCAGCCTGCCAGGAAGGGGCTACGAGCAGTACTTC | CASLPGRGYEQYF
TRBJ2-1 | . | TRBV29-1 | . | TGCAGCGTTGGTAGTGGTGACAATGAGCAGTTCTTC | CSVGSGDNEQFF
TRBJ2-5 | TRBD2 | TRBV6-5 | . | TGTGCCAGCAGTTACCGACTAGCGGGAGGGCCTTTGGAGACCCAGTACTTC | CASSYRLAGGPLETQYF
TRBJ2-5 | TRBD2 | TRBV5-1 | . | TGCGCCAGCAGCTTGGAGTCTAGCGGAGAAGAGACCCAGTACTTC | CASSLESSGEETQYF
TRBJ2-1 | TRBD1 | TRBV7-2 | . | TGTGCCAGCAGCATCGGGACAGGCCAAGGCAATGAGCAGTTCTTC | CASSIGTGQGNEQFF
TRBJ1-4 | . | TRBV20-1 | few | TGCAGTGCTCGGACAGAGGAAAAACTGTTTTTT | CSARTEEKLFF
TRBJ2-1 | . | TRBV6-2/TRBV6-3 | . | TGTGCCAGCAGTTACGGAGGTCTAGGAAACAATGAGCAGTCCTTC | CASSYGGLGNNEQSF
TRBJ2-3 | . | TRBV10-3 | few | TGTGCCATCAGTGCCGTGGAAGATACGCAGTATTTT | CAISAVEDTQYF
TRBJ2-1 | . | TRBV7-2 | . | TGTGCCAGCAGCTTAGTAGCAGGGGTAGTAAATGAGCAGTTCTTC | CASSLVAGVVNEQFF
TRBJ2-4 | . | TRBV29-1 | . | TGCAGCGTTGTTCTTGACATTCAGTACTTC | CSVVLDIQYF
TRBJ1-2 | TRBD1 | TRBV6-5 | . | TGTGCCAGCAGTTACTCGAATAATCAGGGGGCTAACTATGGCTACACCTTC | CASSYSNNQGANYGYTF
TRBJ2-1 | . | TRBV5-1 | few | TGCGCCAGCAGCTTTACGAGAAACAATGAGCAGTTCTTC | CASSFTRNNEQFF
TRBJ2-3 | . | TRBV15 | . | TGTGCCACCAGCAGAGGCATTTACGGGACCACAGATACGCAGTATTTT | CATSRGIYGTTDTQYF
TRBJ1-5 | . | TRBV12-5 | . | TGTGCTAGTGGTTTGAGTCAGCCCCAGCATTTT | CASGLSQPQHF
TRBJ2-1 | TRBD1 | TRBV5-8 | . | TGTGCCAGCAGCCCCTCCCGGGACAGGGGGCGAAATGAGCAGTTCTTC | CASSPSRDRGRNEQFF
TRBJ2-7 | . | TRBV7-3 | . | TGTGCCAGCAGCTTATTTCCTATTCCGAACTACGAGCAGTACTTC | CASSLFPIPNYEQYF
TRBJ1-1 | TRBD1 | TRBV29-1 | . | TGCAGCGTTAGGAAACAGGGGGACACTGAAGCTTTCTTT | CSVRKQGDTEAFF